The source of this TCR beta chain is a study of T cell repertoires in cytomegalovirus infection. Study overall: HLA-B-restricted CMV epitopes that are well studied, plus recently identified HLA-C-restricted ones, were used by the study.

TCRdb called the reads again in MiXCR, with one record for every CDR3 protein. The table includes some 940,000 distinct CDR3 sequences, approximately 31% detected once. CDR3 size: 15 residues. V gave up 5 bases and J gave up 9 bases, with 20 bases separating them. Germline CDR1 is SEHNR and CDR2 is FQNEAQ (reference sequence). In regard to this clonotype: Antigen specificity is unknown.

The TCR sequence derives from a human donor in good health (CMV status not recorded). Some clones in this sample may be carry-over from other donors' samples. This chain connects TRBV7-9 to TRBJ2-4; D unresolved. The specimen comprised cultured CD8+ T cells from PBMCs, sampled from culture after CMV antigen stimulation. In DNA form, the CDR3 reads TGTGCCAGCAGCGGAAACAAAAATGGGGTTGTCATTCAGTACTTC. Protein sequence: CASSGNKNGVVIQYF.